There are many counts of the clone carrying this T cell receptor beta chain. Its matching antigen is unknown. The sample belongs to a study of T-cell reconstitution after alpha-beta-depleted transplantation in children. Study outcomes and limitations: TCRbeta diversity was high at day 60 in some patients (a result of surviving recipient T cells and thymic progenitors). T-cell counts and diversity at one year post-transplant came mainly from newly produced T cells. Reported findings indicate that, about two months after transplant, alpha-beta T cells came from several hundred expanded clones, which were derived from non-depleted graft cells.

Germline assignment: CDR1 PRHDT and CDR2 FYEKMQ (reference sequence). The CDR3 length is 15 residues. Trimming at V came to 5 bases and at J to 2 bases, leaving 6 bases not matched to a gene. Unique molecular identifiers were incorporated when the TCRbeta library was constructed. TCRdb independently ran MiXCR on the PCR reads; one entry per CDR3 protein. Here the sample spans 140,000 or so distinct CDR3 sequences, 8.8% being singletons. This sample comprised PBMCs, mostly from graft donor cells, obtained 180 days after TCRalphabeta/CD19-depleted stem cell transplant. This chain connects TRBV13 to TRBJ2-7, with TRBD1 matching over 10 bases. The clonotype originates from a female patient aged 2-9 years who had a stem cell transplant for congenital amegakaryocytic thrombocytopenia, so the T cells may come from the graft donor. CDR3 nucleotides: TGTGCCAGCAGCCCCCGGGACAGGGGTACCTACGAGCAGTACTTC. It specifies CASSPRDRGTYEQYF.